This T cell receptor (beta chain) was identified during a study of identifying expanded T cells in peripheral blood. Study-level points and caveats: Clone count variance between roughly 2-week samples rose with total template count. Over two and four weeks, about 15 and 19 clones changed, versus around 1.2 between replicates.

Collection occurred without any documented infections or immune events in donors. The method was immunoSEQ multiplex PCR; TCRdb's version includes in-frame clones alone and lacks a portion of them. The sample shows more than 85,000 clones, approximately 88% of them seen only once. Concerning this clone: Its specificity is not known.

Trimming left V 3 bases short and J 2 bases short, with 11 bases between. This CDR3 region has 16 residues. Germline values: CDR1 MGHDK, CDR2 SYGVNS. The material sequenced was blood. This receptor was identified in a person aged 18 to 70 in good health. J is TRBJ2-6 and V is TRBV25-1; no reliable D call. The CDR3 loop reads CASSDLERAGANVLTF. CDR3 DNA: TGTGCCAGCAGTGATCTGGAAAGGGCTGGGGCCAACGTCCTGACTTTC.